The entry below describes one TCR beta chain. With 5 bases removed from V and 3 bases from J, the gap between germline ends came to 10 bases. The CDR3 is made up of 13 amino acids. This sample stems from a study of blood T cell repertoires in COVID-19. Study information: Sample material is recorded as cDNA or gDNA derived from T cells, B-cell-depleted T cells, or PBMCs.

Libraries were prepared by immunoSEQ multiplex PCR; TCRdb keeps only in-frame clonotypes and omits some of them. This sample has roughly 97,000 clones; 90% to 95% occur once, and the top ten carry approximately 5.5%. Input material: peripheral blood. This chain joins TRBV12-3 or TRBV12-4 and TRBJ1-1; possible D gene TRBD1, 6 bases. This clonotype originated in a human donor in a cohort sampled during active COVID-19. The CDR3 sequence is CASSRGGDTEAFF. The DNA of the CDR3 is TGTGCCAGCAGTCGAGGGGGGGACACTGAAGCTTTCTTT.